This T cell receptor (beta chain) originates from a study of blood T cell repertoires in COVID-19. For the study at large: From T cells, B-cell-depleted T cells, or PBMCs came the material, which was cDNA or gDNA.

The ends were cut back, 4 bases at V and 5 bases at J, with 24 bases in the middle. Per the germline V gene, CDR1 is SGHNT and CDR2 is YYREEE (reference sequence). The CDR3 totals 17 residues. This table comes from immunoSEQ multiplex PCR, and its TCRdb copy is limited to in-frame clones, with some not included. The sample consists of roughly 64,000 clones, about 70% of them appearing once. The rearrangement uses TRBV5-4 and TRBJ1-1; D not certain. This receptor was taken from a human donor in a cohort sampled during active COVID-19. Sequencing was performed on peripheral blood. The CDR3 sequence is CASSIGSLRGWRTEAFF. In nucleotides, the CDR3 is TGTGCCAGCAGCATTGGAAGCCTTCGGGGTTGGAGGACTGAAGCTTTCTTT. The full variable domain, rest sourced from reference TRBV5-4 and TRBJ1-1, is ETGVTQSPTHLIKTRGQQVTLRCSSQSGHNTVSWYQQALGQGPQFIFQYYREEENGRGNFPPRFSGLQFPNYSSELNVNALELDDSALYLCASSIGSLRGWRTEAFFGQGTRLTVV.